This TCR beta chain was recorded in a study of T cells in localized non-small cell lung cancer. Study results and caveats: Uninvolved adjacent lung had higher T cell clonality than tumor and all other tissues. Higher blood T cell density tracked longer overall survival.

The CDR3 is 15 amino acids. The germline V gene encodes CDR1 SGHVS and CDR2 FQNEAQ. Trimming shortened V by 2 bases and J by 0 bases, and 7 bases separated the two germline ends. As for this clone: Its antigen remains unidentified.

Profiling relied on immunoSEQ multiplex PCR, and the TCRdb table lists in-frame clones only, not all of them. The sample carries 30,000 to 40,000 clones, around four fifths recorded once. This clonotype was obtained from a male donor older than 55 with stage II squamous cell lung carcinoma. The specimen was peripheral blood, collected before any cancer treatment. V and J are TRBV7-8 and TRBJ1-4; D unresolved. The CDR3 sequence is CASSLMRATNEKLFF. CDR3 in DNA: TGTGCCAGCAGCTTAATGAGAGCAACTAATGAAAAACTGTTTTTT.